This T cell receptor (beta chain) was captured in a study of T cells and copy number aberrations in small-cell lung cancer. Study observations and caveats: All specimens were formalin-fixed paraffin-embedded tissue, which is known to introduce sequencing artifacts. Versus adjacent lung, tumor T-cell richness and clonality were lower; density nonsignificantly.

A note on this clone: Its matching antigen is unknown.

Measured with immunoSEQ multiplex PCR; TCRdb has only the in-frame clones, and not every one. The sample consists of about 2,600 clones, roughly 80% of them appearing once. Donors had limited-stage small-cell lung cancer, resected between 2008 and 2020. Germline V gene sequence: CDR1 SGHTA, CDR2 FQGNSA. The CDR3 is 13 residues long. The V gene lost 1 base and the J gene lost 10 bases, with 8 bases spanning the gap. The gene calls are TRBV7-2 and TRBJ1-6; D gene unclear. Sequenced input: normal tissue next to the tumor. The source of this sequence is a middle-aged man with small cell lung cancer. The CDR3, as DNA: TGTGCCAGCAGCTTAGAGGTCAGCTCACCCCTCCACTTT. Translation gives CASSLEVSSPLHF.